The 5 T cell receptor beta chains given below trace back to one sample, sequenced in a study of T cell repertoires in cytomegalovirus infection. TCRdb called the reads again in MiXCR, with one record for every CDR3 protein. This table holds approximately 150,000 distinct CDR3 sequences, more than 15% found once. Specimen: CD8+ T cells from PBMCs. These receptors originate from a human donor in good health (CMV status not recorded). Some clones in this sample may be carry-over from other donors' samples.

The count of this clonotype is one. V usage is TRBV6-4 and J usage is TRBJ1-6; D is possibly TRBD1 (5 bases). The germline V gene encodes CDR1 MRHNA and CDR2 SNTAGT. Trimming cost V 5 bases and J 0 bases, with 8 bases left between them. The CDR3 extends over 15 amino acids. The chain's CDR3 is CASSRQSSYNSPLHF. The CDR3 nucleotides read TGTGCCAGCAGTCGACAGAGCTCCTATAATTCACCCCTCCACTTT.

Worth noting for this clonotype: Relative to the germline gene, one junction end is altered; a read error may explain this. J is TRBJ1-5 and V is TRBV7-4, with 8 nucleotides matching TRBD1. CDR1 is SGHVT and CDR2 is SQSDAQ in the germline V gene. This CDR3 has 14 residues. The CDR3 protein is CASSLGQGMRPQHF. CDR3 nucleotides: TGTGCCAGCAGTTTAGGACAGGGCATGCGACCCCAGCATTTT. The full variable domain, completed using reference TRBV7-4 and TRBJ1-5, is GAGVSQSPRYKVAKRGRDVALRCDSISGHVTLYWYRQTLGQGSEVLTYSQSDAQRDKSGRPSGRFSAERPERSVSTLKIQRTEQGDSAVYLCASSLGQGMRPQHFGDGTRLSIL.

This clonotype occurred a few times. This chain uses TRBV5-5 with TRBJ2-5, with TRBD2 matching 11 bases. Trimming cost V 1 base and J 5 bases; bases outside gene matches: 4. Per germline, CDR1 SGHKS and CDR2 YYEKEE (reference sequence). CDR3 length: 15 amino acids. CDR3 DNA sequence: TGTGCCAGCAGCTTGACCCTAGCGGGAGGCGAGACCCAGTACTTC. Its protein is CASSLTLAGGETQYF.

The table lists this clonotype with many counts. This chain uses TRBV14 with TRBJ2-7; 8 bases fit TRBD1. Trimming took 4 bases from V and 6 from J; bases not matched to a gene: 11. From germline, CDR1 is SGHDN and CDR2 FVKESK. CDR3 length equals 15 residues. This CDR3 is CASSPWTGSGGEQYF. The CDR3 DNA sequence: TGTGCCAGCAGCCCCTGGACAGGGAGTGGAGGCGAGCAGTACTTC.

This clonotype was picked up a small number of times. CDR3 nucleotide sequence: TGTGCCAGCAGCTTAGTGTCAGATACTCCGAATTCACCCCTCCACTTT. Translated, it gives CASSLVSDTPNSPLHF. V usage is TRBV7-2 and J usage is TRBJ1-6; D remains ambiguous. CDR3 length: 16 amino acids. The germline CDR1 and CDR2 sequences are SGHTA and FQGNSA. Trimming took off 1 base at V and 7 bases at J, with 14 bases between the two ends.